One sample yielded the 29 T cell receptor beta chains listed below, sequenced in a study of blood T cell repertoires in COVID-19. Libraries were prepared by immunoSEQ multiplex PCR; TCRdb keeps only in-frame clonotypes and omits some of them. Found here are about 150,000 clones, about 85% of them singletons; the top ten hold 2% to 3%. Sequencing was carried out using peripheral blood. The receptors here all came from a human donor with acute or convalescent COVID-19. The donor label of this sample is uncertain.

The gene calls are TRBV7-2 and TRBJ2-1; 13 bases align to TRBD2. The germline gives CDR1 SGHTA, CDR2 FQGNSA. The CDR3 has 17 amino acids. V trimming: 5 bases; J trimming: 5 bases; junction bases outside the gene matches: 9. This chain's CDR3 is CASSPGLAGALHNEQFF. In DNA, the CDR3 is TGTGCCAGCAGCCCAGGACTAGCGGGGGCCCTGCACAATGAGCAGTTCTTC.

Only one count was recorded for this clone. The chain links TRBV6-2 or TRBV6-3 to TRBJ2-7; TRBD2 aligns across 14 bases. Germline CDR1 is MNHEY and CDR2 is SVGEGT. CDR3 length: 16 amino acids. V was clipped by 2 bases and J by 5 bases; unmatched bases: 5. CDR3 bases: TGTGCCAGCAGTTACAGGTCGGGACTAGCGGGAGACGAGCAGTACGTC. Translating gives CASSYRSGLAGDEQYV.

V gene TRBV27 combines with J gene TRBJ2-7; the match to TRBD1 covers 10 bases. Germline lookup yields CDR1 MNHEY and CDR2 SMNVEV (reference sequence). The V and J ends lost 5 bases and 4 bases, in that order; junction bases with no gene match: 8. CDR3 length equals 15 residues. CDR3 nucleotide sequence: TGTGCCAGCAGTCGACAGGGGGCCTCCGGGTACGAGCAGTACTTC. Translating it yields CASSRQGASGYEQYF.

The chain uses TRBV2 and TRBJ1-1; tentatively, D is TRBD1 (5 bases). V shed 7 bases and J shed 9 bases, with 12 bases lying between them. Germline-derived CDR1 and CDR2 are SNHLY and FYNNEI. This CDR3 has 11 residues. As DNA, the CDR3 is TGTGCCAGCACGGCAGGGCAAAAAGCTTTCTTT. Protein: CASTAGQKAFF.

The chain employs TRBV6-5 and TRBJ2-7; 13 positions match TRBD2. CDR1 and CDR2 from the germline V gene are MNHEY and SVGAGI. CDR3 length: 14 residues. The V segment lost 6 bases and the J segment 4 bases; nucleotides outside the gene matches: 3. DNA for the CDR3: TGTGCCAGCAGCCGGACTAGCGGGAGTTACGAGCAGTACGTC. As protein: CASSRTSGSYEQYV.

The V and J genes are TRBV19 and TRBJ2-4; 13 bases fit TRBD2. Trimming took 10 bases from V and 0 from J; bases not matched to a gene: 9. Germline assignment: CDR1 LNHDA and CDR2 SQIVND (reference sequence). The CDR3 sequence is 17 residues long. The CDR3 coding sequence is TGTGCCATCCGTCCGGGACTAGCGGGGTCAGCCAAAAACATTCAGTACTTC. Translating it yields CAIRPGLAGSAKNIQYF.

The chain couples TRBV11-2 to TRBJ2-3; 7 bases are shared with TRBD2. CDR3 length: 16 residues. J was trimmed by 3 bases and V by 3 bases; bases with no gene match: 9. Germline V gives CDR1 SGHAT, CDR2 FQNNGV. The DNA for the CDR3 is TGTGCCAGCAGCTTTCGACTAGCAAGTGATACAGATACGCAGTATTTT. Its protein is CASSFRLASDTDTQYF.

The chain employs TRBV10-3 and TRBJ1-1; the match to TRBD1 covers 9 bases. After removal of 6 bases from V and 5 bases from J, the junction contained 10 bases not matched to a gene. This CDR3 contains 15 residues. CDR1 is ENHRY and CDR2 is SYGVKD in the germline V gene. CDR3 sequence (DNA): TGTGCCATCAGACCCGGGACAGGGATTCAGACTGAAGCTTTCTTT. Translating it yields CAIRPGTGIQTEAFF.

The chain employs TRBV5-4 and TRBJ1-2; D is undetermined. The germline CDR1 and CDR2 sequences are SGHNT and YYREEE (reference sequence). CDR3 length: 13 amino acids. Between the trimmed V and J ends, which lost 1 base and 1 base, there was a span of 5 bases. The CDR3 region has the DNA TGTGCCAGCAGCTTGTCGGTTAACTATGGCTACACCTTC. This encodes CASSLSVNYGYTF.

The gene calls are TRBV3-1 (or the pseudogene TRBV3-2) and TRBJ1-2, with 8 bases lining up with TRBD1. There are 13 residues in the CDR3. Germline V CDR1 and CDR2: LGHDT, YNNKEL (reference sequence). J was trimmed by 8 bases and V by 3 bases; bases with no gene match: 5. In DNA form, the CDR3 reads TGTGCCAGCAGCCAGACAGGGGCACGCGGCTACACCTTC. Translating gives CASSQTGARGYTF.

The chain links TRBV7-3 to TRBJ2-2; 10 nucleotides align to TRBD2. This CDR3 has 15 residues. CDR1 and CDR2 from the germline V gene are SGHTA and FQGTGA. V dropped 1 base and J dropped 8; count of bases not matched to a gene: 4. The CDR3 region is CASSLSPTSGGELFF. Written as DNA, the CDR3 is TGTGCCAGCAGCTTAAGTCCGACTAGCGGGGGGGAGCTGTTTTTT.

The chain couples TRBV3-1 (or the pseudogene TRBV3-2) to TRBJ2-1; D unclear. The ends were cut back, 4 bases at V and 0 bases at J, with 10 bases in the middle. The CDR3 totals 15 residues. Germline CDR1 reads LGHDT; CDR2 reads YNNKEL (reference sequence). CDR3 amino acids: CASSLAQSSYNEQFF. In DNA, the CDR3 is TGTGCCAGCAGCCTAGCACAAAGCTCCTACAATGAGCAGTTCTTC.

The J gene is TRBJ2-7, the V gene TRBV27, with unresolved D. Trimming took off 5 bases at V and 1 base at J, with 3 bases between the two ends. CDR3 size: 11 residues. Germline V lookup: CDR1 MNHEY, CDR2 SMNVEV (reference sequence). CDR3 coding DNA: TGTGCCAGCAGTCTGTCCTACGAGCAGTACGTC. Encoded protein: CASSLSYEQYV.

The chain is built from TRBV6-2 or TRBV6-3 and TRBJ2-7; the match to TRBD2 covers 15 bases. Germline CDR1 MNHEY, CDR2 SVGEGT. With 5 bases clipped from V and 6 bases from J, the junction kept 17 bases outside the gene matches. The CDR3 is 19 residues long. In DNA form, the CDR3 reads TGTGCCAGCAGTCACAAACCGGGACTAGCGGGGGGCCCGGTTGGCGAGCAGTACTTC. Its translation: CASSHKPGLAGGPVGEQYF.

The CDR3 region has the DNA TGTGCCAGTAGTAGAGCCTCGGGGGCTGGAAACACCATATATTTT. Translating gives CASSRASGAGNTIYF. V gene TRBV19 combines with J gene TRBJ1-3, with a tentative D call TRBD1 (5 bases). The CDR3 is made up of 15 amino acids. V lost 4 bases, J lost 2 bases, and 12 bases lay in between. From germline, CDR1 is LNHDA and CDR2 SQIVND (reference sequence).

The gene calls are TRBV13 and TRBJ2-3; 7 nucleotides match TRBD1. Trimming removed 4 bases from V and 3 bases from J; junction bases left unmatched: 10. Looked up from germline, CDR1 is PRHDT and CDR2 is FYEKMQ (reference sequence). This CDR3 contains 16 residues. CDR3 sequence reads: CASSWRTGKGTDTQYF. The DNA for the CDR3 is TGTGCCAGCAGCTGGCGGACAGGCAAAGGTACAGATACGCAGTATTTT.

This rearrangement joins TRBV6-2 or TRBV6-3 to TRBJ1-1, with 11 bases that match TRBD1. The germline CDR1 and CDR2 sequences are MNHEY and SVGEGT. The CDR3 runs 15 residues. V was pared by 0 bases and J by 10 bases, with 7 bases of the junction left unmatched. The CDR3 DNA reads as TGTGCCAGCAGTTACTCGTTGGACAGGGGGCGGGGAGCTTTCTTT. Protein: CASSYSLDRGRGAFF.

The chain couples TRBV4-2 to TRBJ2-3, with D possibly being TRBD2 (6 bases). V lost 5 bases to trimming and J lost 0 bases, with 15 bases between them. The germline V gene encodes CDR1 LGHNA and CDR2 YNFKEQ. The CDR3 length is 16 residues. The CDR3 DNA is TGTGCCAGCAGCGCAGAACTAGCCTTGAGCACAGATACGCAGTATTTT. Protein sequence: CASSAELALSTDTQYF.

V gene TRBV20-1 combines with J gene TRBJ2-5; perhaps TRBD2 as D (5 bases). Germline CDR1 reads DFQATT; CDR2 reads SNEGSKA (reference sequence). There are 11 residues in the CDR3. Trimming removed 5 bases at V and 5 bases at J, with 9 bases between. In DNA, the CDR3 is TGCAGTGCTTCCCCGGGGGAGACCCAGTACTTC. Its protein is CSASPGETQYF.

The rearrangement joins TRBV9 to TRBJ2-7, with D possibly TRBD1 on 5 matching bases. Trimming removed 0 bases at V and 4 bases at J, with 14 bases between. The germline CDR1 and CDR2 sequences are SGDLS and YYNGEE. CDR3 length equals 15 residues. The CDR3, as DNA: TGTGCCAGCAGCGTAGGGGTGGGGCCGTTATACGAGCAGTACTTC. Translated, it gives CASSVGVGPLYEQYF.

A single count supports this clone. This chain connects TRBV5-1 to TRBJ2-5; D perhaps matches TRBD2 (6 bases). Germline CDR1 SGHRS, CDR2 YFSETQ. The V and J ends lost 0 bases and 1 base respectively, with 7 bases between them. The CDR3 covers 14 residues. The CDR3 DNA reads TGCGCCAGCAGCTTGGGCGGGATCCAAGAGACCCAGTACTTC. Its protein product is CASSLGGIQETQYF.

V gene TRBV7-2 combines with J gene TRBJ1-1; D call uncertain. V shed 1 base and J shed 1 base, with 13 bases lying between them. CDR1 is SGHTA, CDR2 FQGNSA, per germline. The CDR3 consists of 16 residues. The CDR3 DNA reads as TGTGCCAGCAGCTTAGACCTGGGCTTGGCGAACACTGAAGCTTTCTTT. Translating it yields CASSLDLGLANTEAFF.

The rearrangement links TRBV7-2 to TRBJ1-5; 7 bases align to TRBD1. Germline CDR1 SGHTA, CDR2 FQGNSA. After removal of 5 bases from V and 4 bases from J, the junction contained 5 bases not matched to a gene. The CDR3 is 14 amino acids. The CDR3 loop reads CASSNRQGNQPQHF. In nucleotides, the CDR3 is TGTGCCAGCAGCAATAGACAGGGTAATCAGCCCCAGCATTTT.

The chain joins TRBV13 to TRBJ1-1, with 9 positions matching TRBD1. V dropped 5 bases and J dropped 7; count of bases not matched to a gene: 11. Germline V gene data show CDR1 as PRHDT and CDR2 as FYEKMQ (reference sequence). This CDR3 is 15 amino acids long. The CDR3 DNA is TGTGCCAGCAGCATGAACAGGGGGCGGTACGATGAAGCTTTCTTT. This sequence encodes CASSMNRGRYDEAFF.

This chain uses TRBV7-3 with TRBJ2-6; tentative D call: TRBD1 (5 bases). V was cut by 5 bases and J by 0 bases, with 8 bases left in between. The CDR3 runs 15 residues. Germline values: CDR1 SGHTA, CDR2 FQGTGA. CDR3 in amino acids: CASSKDSSGANVLTF. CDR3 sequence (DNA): TGTGCCAGCAGCAAAGACAGCTCTGGGGCCAACGTCCTGACTTTC.

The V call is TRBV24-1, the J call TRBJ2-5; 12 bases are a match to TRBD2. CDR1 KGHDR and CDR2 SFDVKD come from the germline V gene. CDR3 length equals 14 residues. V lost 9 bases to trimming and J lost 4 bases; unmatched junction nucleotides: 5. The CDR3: CATSSGRVVETQYF. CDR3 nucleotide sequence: TGTGCCACCTCTAGCGGGAGGGTAGTAGAGACCCAGTACTTC.

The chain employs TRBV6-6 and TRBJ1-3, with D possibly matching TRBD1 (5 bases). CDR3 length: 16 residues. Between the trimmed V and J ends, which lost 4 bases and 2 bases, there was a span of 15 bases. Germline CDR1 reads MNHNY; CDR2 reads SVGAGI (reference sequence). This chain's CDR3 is CASSWSQGGAGNTIYF. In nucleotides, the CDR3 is TGTGCCAGCAGTTGGAGTCAGGGAGGTGCTGGAAACACCATATATTTT.

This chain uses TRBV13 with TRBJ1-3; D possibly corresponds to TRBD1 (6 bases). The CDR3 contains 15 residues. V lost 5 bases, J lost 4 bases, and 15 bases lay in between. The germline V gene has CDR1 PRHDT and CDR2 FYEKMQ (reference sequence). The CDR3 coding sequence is TGTGCCAGCAGCCGCCGGTCAGGGGCCGGAAACACCATATATTTT. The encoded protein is CASSRRSGAGNTIYF.

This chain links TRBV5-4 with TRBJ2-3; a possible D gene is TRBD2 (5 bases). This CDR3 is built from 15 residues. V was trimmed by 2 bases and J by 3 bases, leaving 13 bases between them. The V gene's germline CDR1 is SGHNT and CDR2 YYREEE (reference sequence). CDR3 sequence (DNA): TGTGCCAGCAGCTTCCCTCGAGGGAGTACAGATACGCAGTATTTT. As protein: CASSFPRGSTDTQYF.